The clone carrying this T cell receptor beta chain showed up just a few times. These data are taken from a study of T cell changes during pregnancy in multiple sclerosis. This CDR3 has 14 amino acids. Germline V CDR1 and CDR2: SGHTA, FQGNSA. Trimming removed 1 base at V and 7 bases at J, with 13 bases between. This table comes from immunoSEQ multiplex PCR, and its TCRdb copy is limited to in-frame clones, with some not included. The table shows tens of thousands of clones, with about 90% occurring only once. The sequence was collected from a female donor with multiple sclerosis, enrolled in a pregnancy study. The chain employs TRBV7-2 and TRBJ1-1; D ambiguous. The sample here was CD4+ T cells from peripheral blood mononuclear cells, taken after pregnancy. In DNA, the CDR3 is TGTGCCAGCAGCTTAGATTCGGGGAGAAATGAAGCTTTCTTT. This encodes CASSLDSGRNEAFF. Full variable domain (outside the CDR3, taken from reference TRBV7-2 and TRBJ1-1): GAGVSQSPSNKVTEKGKDVELRCDPISGHTALYWYRQSLGQGLEFLIYFQGNSAPDKSGLPSDRFSAERTGGSVSTLTIQRTQQEDSAVYLCASSLDSGRNEAFFGQGTRLTVV.